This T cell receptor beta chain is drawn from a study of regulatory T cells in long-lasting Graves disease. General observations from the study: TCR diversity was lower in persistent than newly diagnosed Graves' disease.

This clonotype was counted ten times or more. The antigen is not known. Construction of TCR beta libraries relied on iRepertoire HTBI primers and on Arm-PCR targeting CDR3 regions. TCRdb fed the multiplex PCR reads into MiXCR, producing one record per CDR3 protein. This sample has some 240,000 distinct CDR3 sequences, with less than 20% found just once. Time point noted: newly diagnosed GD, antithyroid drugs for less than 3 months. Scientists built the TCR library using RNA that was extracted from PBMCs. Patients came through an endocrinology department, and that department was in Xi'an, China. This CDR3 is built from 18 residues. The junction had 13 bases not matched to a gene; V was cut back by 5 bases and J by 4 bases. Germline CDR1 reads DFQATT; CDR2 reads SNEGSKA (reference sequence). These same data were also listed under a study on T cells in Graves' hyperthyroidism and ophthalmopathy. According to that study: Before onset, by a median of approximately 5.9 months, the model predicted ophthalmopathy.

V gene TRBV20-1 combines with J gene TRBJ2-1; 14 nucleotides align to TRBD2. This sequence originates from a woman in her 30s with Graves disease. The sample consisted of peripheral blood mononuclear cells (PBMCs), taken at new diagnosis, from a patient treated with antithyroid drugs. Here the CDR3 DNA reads TGCAGTGCTGCCGGGACTAGCGGGAGAAAAAGTGTTTACAATGAGCAGTTCTTC. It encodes CSAAGTSGRKSVYNEQFF.